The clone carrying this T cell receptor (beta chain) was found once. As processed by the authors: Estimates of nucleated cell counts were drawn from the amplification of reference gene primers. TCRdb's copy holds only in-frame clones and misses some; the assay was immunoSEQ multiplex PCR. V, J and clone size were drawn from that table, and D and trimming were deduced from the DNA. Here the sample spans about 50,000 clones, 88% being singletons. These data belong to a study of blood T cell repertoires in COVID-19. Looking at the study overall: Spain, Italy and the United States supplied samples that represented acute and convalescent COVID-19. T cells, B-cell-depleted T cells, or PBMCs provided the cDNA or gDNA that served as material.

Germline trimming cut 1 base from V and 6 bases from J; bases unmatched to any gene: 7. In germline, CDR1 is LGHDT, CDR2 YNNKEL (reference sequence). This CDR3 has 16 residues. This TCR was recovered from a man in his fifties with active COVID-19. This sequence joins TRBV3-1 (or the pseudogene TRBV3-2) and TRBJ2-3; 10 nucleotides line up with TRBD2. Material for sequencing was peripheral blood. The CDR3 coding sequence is TGTGCCAGCAGCCAAGCTCCTAGCGGGGGATTGGATACGCAGTATTTT. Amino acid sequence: CASSQAPSGGLDTQYF.